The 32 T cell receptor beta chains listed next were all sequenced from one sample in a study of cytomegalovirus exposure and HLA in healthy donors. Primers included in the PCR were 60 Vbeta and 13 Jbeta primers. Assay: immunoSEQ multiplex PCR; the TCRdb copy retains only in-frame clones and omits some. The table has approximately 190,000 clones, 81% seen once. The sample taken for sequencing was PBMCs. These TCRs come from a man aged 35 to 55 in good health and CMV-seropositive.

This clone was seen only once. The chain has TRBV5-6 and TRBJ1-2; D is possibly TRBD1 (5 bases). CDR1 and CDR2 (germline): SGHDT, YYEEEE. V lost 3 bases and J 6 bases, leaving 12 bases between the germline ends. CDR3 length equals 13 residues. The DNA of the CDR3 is TGTGCCAGCAGCTGGCAGGGCGTGGATGGCTACACCTTC. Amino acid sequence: CASSWQGVDGYTF.

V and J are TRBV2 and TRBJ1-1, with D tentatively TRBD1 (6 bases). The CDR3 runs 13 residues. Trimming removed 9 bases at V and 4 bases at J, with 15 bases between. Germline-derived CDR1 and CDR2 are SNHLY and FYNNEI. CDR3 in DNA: TGTGCCAGGACAAATGGGGGCCGCACTGAAGCTTTCTTT. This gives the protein CARTNGGRTEAFF.

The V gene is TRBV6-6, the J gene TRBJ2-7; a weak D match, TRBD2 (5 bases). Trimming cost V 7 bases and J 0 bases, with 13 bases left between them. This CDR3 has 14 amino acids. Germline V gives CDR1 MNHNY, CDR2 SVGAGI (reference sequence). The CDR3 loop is CASTSSEGSYEQYF. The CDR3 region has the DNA TGTGCCAGCACTTCAAGCGAGGGCTCCTACGAGCAGTACTTC.

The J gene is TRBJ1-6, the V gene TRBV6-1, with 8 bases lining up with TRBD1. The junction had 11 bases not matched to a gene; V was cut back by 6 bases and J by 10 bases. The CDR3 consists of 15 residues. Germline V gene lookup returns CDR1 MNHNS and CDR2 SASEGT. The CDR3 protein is CASSQNQGAGSPLHF. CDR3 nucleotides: TGTGCCAGCAGCCAAAACCAGGGGGCTGGCTCACCCCTCCACTTT.

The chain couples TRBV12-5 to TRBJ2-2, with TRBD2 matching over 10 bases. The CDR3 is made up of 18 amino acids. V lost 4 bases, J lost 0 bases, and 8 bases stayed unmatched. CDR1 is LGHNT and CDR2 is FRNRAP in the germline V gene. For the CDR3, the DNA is TGTGCTAGTGGTTCTTCTAGCGGGGGATCTTCGAACACCGGGGAGCTGTTTTTT. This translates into CASGSSSGGSSNTGELFF.

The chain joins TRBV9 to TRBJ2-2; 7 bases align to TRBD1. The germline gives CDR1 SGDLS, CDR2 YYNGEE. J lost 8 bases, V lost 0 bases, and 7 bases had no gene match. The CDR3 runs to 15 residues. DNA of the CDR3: TGTGCCAGCAGCGTAGAGGACAGGTCTGTTGGGGAGCTGTTTTTT. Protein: CASSVEDRSVGELFF.

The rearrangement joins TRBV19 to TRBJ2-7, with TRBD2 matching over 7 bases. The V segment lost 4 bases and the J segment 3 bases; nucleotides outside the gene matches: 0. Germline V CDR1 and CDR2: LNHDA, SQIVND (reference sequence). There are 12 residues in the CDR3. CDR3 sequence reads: CASSTSGYEQYF. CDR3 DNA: TGTGCCAGTAGTACTAGCGGCTACGAGCAGTACTTC.

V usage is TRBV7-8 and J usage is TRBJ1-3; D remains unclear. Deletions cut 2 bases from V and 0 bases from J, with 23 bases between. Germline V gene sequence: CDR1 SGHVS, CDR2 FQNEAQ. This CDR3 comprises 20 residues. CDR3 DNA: TGTGCCAGCAGCTTACTTTTCACCTTCCACAGTCTCAGCTCTGGAAACACCATATATTTT. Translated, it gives CASSLLFTFHSLSSGNTIYF.

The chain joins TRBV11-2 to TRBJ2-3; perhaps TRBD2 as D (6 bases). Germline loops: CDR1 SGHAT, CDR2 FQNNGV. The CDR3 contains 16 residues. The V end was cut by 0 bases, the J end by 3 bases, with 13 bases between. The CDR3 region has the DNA TGTGCCAGCAGCTTAGAAGACGGGAGAGGAACAGATACGCAGTATTTT. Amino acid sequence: CASSLEDGRGTDTQYF.

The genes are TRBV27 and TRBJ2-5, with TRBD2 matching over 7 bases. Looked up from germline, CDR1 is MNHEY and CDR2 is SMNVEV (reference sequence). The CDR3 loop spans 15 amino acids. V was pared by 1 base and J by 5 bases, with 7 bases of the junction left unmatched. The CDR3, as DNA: TGTGCCAGCAGTTTATACGGCGGGAGCGCTGAGACCCAGTACTTC. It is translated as CASSLYGGSAETQYF.

The CDR3 DNA sequence: TGTGCCAGCAGTCCCTCGGTCCCAGGGGAGACCCAGTACTTC. Its protein is CASSPSVPGETQYF. The V call is TRBV6-5, the J call TRBJ2-5; possibly TRBD1 for D (5 bases). Germline values: CDR1 MNHEY, CDR2 SVGAGI. The CDR3 is 14 residues long. The V end was cut by 5 bases, the J end by 5 bases, with 15 bases between.

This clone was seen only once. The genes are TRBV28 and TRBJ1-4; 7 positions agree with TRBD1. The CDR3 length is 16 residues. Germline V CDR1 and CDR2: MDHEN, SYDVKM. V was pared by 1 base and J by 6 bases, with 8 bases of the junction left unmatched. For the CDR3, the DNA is TGTGCCAGCAGTTTATCACCGACAGGGTCATATGAAAAACTGTTTTTT. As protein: CASSLSPTGSYEKLFF.

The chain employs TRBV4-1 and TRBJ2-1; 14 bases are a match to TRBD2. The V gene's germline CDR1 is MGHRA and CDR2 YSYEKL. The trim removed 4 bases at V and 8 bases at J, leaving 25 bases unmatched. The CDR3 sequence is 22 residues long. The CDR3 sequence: CASSPGQGSLWGLAGARDEQFF. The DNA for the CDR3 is TGCGCCAGCAGCCCGGGACAGGGTTCATTGTGGGGACTAGCGGGGGCGAGGGATGAGCAGTTCTTC.

The CDR3: CASGDRVNEKLFF. The CDR3 nucleotides are TGTGCTAGTGGGGACAGGGTTAATGAAAAACTGTTTTTT. The chain joins TRBV12-5 to TRBJ1-4; TRBD1 aligns across 8 bases. This CDR3 contains 13 residues. Losses at the gene ends were 6 bases for V and 4 bases for J; bases not matched to a gene: 1. Per the germline V gene, CDR1 is LGHNT and CDR2 is FRNRAP.

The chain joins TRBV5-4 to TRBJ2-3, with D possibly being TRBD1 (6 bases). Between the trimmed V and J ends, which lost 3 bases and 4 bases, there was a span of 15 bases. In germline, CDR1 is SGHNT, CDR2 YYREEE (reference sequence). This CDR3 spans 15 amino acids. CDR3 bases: TGTGCCAGCAGCTATACAGGGAGCATGGCAGATACGCAGTATTTT. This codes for CASSYTGSMADTQYF.

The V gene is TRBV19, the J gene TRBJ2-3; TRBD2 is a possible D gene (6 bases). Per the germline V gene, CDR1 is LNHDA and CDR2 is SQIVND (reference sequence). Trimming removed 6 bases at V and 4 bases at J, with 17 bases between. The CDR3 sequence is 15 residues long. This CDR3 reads CASRHPGVGADTQYF. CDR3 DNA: TGTGCCAGTAGGCACCCGGGAGTTGGAGCAGATACGCAGTATTTT.

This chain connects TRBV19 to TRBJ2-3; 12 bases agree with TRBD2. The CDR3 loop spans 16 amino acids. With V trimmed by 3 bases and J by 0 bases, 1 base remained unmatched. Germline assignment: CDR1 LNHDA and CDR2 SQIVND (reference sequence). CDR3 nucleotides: TGTGCCAGTAGTATCGGGACTAGCGGGAGCACAGATACGCAGTATTTT. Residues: CASSIGTSGSTDTQYF.

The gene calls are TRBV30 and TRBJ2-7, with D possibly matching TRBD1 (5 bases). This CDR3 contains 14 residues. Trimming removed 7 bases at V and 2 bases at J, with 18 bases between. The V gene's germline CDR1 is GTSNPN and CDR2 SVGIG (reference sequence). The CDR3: CASLWKGVAYEQYF. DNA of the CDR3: TGTGCCTCTCTCTGGAAAGGGGTGGCCTACGAGCAGTACTTC. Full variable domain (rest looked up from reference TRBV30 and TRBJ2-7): SQTIHQWPATLVQPVGSPLSLECTVEGTSNPNLYWYRQAAGRGLQLLFYSVGIGQISSEVPQNLSASRPQDRQFILSSKKLLLSDSGFYLCASLWKGVAYEQYFGPGTRLTVT.

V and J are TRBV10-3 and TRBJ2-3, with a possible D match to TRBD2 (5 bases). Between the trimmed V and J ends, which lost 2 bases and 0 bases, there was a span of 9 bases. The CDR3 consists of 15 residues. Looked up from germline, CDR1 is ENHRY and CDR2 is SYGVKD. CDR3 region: CAISEKGLSTDTQYF. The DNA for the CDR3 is TGTGCCATCAGTGAGAAAGGACTTAGCACAGATACGCAGTATTTT.

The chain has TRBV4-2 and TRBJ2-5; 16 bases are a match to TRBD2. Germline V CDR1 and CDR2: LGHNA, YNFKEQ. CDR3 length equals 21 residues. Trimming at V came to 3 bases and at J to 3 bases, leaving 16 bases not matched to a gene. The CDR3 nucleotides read TGTGCCAGCAGCCATCCCCCTTCCGGGACTAGCGGGGGGGTTACTAAAGAGACCCAGTACTTC. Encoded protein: CASSHPPSGTSGGVTKETQYF.

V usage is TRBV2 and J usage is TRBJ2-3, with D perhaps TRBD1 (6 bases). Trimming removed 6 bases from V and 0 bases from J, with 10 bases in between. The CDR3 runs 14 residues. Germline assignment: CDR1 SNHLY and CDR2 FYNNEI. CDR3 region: CASRTGTSTDTQYF. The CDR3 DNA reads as TGTGCCAGCAGGACCGGGACAAGCACAGATACGCAGTATTTT.

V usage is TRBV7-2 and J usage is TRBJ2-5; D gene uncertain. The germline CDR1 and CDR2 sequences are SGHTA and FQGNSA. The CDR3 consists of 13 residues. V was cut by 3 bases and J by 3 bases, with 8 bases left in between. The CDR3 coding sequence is TGTGCCAGCAGCTTTCTTGTTGAAGAGACCCAGTACTTC. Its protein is CASSFLVEETQYF.

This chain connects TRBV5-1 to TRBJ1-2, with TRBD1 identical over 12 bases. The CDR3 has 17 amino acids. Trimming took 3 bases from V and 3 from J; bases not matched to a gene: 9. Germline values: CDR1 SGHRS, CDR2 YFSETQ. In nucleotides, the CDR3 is TGCGCCAGCAGCTCGACCGGGACAGGGGGCCTTGACTATGGCTACACCTTC. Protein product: CASSSTGTGGLDYGYTF.

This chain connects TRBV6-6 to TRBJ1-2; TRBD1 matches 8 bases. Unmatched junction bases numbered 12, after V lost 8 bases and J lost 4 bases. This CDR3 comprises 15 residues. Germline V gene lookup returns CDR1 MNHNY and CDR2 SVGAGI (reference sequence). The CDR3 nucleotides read TGTGCCAGCGGCAAGGACAGGGATTGGAGCTATGGCTACACCTTC. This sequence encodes CASGKDRDWSYGYTF.

CDR3 coding DNA: TGTGCCACTAGCGGGGGGGCCCGGGGCGGGGAGCTGTTTTTT. Amino acid sequence: CATSGGARGGELFF. This rearrangement joins TRBV6-1 to TRBJ2-2; 12 bases agree with TRBD2. Losses at the gene ends were 10 bases for V and 7 bases for J; bases not matched to a gene: 7. The germline CDR1 and CDR2 sequences are MNHNS and SASEGT. This CDR3 is 14 amino acids long.

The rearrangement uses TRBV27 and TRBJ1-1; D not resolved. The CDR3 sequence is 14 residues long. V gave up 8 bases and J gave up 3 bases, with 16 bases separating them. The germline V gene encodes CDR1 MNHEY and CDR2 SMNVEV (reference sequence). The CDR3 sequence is CASARGATDTEAFF. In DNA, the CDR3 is TGTGCCAGCGCGAGAGGAGCCACCGACACTGAAGCTTTCTTT.

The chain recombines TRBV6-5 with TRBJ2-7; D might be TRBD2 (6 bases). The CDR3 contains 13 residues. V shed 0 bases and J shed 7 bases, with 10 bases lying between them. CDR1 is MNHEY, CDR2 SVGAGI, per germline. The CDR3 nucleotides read TGTGCCAGCAGTTACTCGACCGGAGGGGAGCAGTACTTC. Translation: CASSYSTGGEQYF.

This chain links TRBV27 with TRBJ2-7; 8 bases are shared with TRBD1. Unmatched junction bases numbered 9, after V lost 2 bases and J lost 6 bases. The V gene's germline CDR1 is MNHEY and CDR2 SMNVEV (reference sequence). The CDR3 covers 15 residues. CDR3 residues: CASSLEGRGQGEQYF. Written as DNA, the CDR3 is TGTGCCAGCAGTTTAGAGGGCAGGGGGCAGGGCGAGCAGTACTTC.

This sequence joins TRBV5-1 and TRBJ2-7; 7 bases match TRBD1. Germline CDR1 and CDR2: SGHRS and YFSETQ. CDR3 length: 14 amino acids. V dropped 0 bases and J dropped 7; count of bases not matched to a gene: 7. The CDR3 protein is CASSLGQGVEEQYF. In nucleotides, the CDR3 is TGCGCCAGCAGCTTGGGGCAGGGGGTTGAGGAGCAGTACTTC.

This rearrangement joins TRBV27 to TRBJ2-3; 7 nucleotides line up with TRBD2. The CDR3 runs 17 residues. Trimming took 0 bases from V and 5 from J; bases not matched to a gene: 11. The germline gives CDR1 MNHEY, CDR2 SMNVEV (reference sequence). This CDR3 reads CASSLSPMGGPGDTQYF. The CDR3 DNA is TGTGCCAGCAGTTTATCCCCCATGGGAGGGCCCGGAGATACGCAGTATTTT.

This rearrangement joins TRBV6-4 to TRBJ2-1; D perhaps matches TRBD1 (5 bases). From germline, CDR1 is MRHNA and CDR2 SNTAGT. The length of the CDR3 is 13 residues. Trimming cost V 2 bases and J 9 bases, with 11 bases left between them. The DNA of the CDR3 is TGTGCCAGCAGTGACATCCAGGGTGGTGAGCAGTTCTTC. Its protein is CASSDIQGGEQFF.

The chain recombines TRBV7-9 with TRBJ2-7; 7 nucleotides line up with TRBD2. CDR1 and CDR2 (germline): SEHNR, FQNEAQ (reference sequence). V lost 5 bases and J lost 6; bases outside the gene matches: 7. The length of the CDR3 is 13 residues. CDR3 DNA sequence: TGTGCCAGCAGCCCCTCCTGGGGGGGCGAGCAGTACTTC. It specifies CASSPSWGGEQYF.